The entry below gives a single T cell receptor beta chain sequence along with its context. Its antigen is unknown. MiXCR, applied by TCRdb to the reads, yields one record per CDR3 protein. The table shows some 350,000 distinct CDR3 sequences, with around 29% occurring only once. The sample originates from a study of T cell repertoires in cytomegalovirus infection. Study-level background: Public signatures in TCR beta pointed to CMV infection and matching HLA type.

The source is a human donor in good health (CMV status not recorded). Some clones in this sample may be carry-over from other donors' samples. This material consisted of cultured PBMCs, taken from culture after CMV antigen stimulation.

The CDR3 sequence is CAISEGQGGDTEAFF. CDR3 nucleotides: TGTGCCATCAGTGAGGGACAGGGTGGGGACACTGAAGCTTTCTTT. J is TRBJ1-1 and V is TRBV10-3; 8 bases line up with TRBD1. Germline V lookup: CDR1 ENHRY, CDR2 SYGVKD. This CDR3 is 15 amino acids long. V shed 2 bases, J shed 3 bases, and the junction held 5 bases outside the gene matches.